The T cell receptor beta chain under discussion was sequenced for a study of graft-versus-host responses after intestinal transplantation. For this clone: Antigen specificity is unknown.

The study, taken as a whole, reports: The presence of high graft-versus-host to host-versus-graft clonal ratios in allografts characterized patients with graft-donor T cell macrochimerism.

This CDR3 is 15 amino acids long. Germline-derived CDR1 and CDR2 are LGHNA and YNFKEQ. The V and J ends lost 3 bases and 12 bases, in that order; junction bases with no gene match: 11. Clones were sequenced by immunoSEQ multiplex PCR, and TCRdb holds only the in-frame ones, with some missing. The sample carries about 40,000 clones, more than 80% recorded once. This receptor was identified in a human patient who received an intestinal transplant, so some T cells may come from the graft donor. This chain connects TRBV4-2 to TRBJ2-1, with 10 bases identical to TRBD1. Sequencing used PBMCs, obtained approximately 300 days after intestinal transplant. In DNA, the CDR3 is TGTGCCAGCAGCCATACCGGGACAGGGGAGGTAGGGCAGTTCTTC. It codes for CASSHTGTGEVGQFF.